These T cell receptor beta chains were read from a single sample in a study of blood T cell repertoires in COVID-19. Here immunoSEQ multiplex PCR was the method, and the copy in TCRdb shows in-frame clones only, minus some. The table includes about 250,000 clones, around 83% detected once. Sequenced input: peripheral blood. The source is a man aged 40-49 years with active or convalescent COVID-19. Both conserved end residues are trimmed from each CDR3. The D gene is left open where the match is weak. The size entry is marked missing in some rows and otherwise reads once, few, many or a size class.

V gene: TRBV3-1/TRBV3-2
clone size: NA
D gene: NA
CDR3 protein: ASSHGSLAATGEQY

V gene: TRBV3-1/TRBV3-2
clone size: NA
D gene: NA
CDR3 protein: ASSQANRAPT

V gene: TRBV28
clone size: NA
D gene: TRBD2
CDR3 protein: ASNLAGSVFEQY

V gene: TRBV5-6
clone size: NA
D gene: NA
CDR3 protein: ASSPAGQVQETQY

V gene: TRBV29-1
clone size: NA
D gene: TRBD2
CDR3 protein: SVLTSGSTDSGELF

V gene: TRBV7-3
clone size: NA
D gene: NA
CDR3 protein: ASTAGGVFQPQH

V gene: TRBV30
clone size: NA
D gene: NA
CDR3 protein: AWSRRGYGYT

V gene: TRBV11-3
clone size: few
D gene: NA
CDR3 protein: ASSPLGGEGSGNTIY

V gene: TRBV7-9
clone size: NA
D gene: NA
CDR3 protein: ASSLARGYGYT

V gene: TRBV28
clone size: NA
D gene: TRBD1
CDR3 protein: ASSLVTGGPYQPQH

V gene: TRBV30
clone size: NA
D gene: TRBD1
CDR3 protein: AWSAMDRPLGNQPQH

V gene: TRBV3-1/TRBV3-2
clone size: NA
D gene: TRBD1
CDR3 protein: ASGKGTQGAYGYT

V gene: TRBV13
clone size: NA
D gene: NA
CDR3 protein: ASSFRTTGTGELF

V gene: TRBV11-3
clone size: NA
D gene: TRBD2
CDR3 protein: ASSPRAGVDTGELF

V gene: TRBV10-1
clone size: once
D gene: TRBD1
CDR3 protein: ASSESSGTGNEKLF

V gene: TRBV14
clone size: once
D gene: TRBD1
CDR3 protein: ASSQDPGQGDETQY

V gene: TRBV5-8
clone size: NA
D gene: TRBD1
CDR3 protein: ASTRTGVFEQY

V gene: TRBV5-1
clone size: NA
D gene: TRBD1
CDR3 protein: ASSSTGGATRDNYGYT

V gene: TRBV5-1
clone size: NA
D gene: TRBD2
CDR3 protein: ASAPGQGGVSYEQY

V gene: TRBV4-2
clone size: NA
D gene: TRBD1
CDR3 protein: ASSQEEQGENYGYT

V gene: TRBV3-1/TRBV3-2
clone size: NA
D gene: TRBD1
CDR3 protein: ASSLRRQGPYEQY

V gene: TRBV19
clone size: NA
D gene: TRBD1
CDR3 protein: ASRSGTASYSNQPQH